Listed here are 12 T cell receptor beta chains from one sample, sequenced in a study of beta chain features in type 1 diabetes. Broader study findings: Shorter TCRB CDR3s, moderately but significantly so, marked every one of the four CD4+ subsets in Type 1 diabetes patients.

Isolated RNA was reverse transcribed in full, so expressed TCRB transcripts were sequenced. The protocol was immunoSEQ multiplex PCR, while the TCRdb copy is restricted to in-frame clones and leaves out a portion. Of 680,000 or so clones listed, 10% to 15% are singletons. These receptors lack a known antigen. Sequenced material: naive CD4+ T cells from blood. The source is a young man with type 1 diabetes.

The rearrangement joins TRBV6-5 to TRBJ1-5; weak D call: TRBD1 (5 bases). In germline, CDR1 is MNHEY, CDR2 SVGAGI. The CDR3 has 14 residues. V was cut by 4 bases and J by 1 base, with 8 bases left in between. DNA for the CDR3: TGTGCCAGCAGTTCCCGGGACAGCAATCAGCCCCAGCATTTT. This translates into CASSSRDSNQPQHF.

This clone was detected only a few times. V usage is TRBV19 and J usage is TRBJ2-7; 11 bases map to TRBD1. This CDR3 has 15 amino acids. In germline, CDR1 is LNHDA, CDR2 SQIVND (reference sequence). The ends lost 7 bases at V and 3 bases at J; junction bases unmatched: 8. The CDR3, as DNA: TGTGCCAGTACCTCTCGGGACAGGGGGAACTACGAGCAGTACTTC. It codes for CASTSRDRGNYEQYF.

This rearrangement joins TRBV10-3 to TRBJ2-5; D is unresolved. CDR1 ENHRY and CDR2 SYGVKD come from the germline V gene. The CDR3 is 13 amino acids. V lost 10 bases and J 5 bases, leaving 17 bases between the germline ends. This CDR3 is CATQFQVQETQYF. CDR3 nucleotide sequence: TGTGCCACGCAATTCCAAGTGCAGGAGACCCAGTACTTC.

In this sample, this clone turned up a few times. The rearrangement links TRBV5-1 to TRBJ1-1, with D maybe TRBD1 (5 bases). Between the trimmed V and J ends, which lost 5 bases and 4 bases, there was a span of 12 bases. The CDR3 has 13 residues. From germline, CDR1 is SGHRS and CDR2 YFSETQ. The CDR3 protein is CASSSGTGTEAFF. The CDR3 coding sequence is TGCGCCAGCAGTTCCGGGACGGGCACTGAAGCTTTCTTT.

The chain carries TRBV7-2 and TRBJ1-1; the D gene is possibly TRBD1 (5 bases). V lost 3 bases and J lost 1, with 9 bases in between. The germline V gene has CDR1 SGHTA and CDR2 FQGNSA. CDR3 length: 14 residues. CDR3 protein: CASSLDNPNTEAFF. CDR3 coding DNA: TGTGCCAGCAGCTTGGACAATCCGAACACTGAAGCTTTCTTT.

This clone was counted a few times. This chain joins TRBV28 and TRBJ1-2; weak D call: TRBD1 (6 bases). The CDR3 totals 14 residues. Germline-derived CDR1 and CDR2 are MDHEN and SYDVKM. V was cut by 2 bases and J by 6 bases, with 13 bases left in between. CDR3 bases: TGTGCCAGCAGTTTAGACAGGTTGAAGGATGGCTACACCTTC. Protein product: CASSLDRLKDGYTF.

V gene TRBV5-4 combines with J gene TRBJ2-2; TRBD1 matches 7 bases. The CDR3 loop spans 15 amino acids. V shed 3 bases and J 4 bases; nucleotides not matched to a gene: 6. Germline values: CDR1 SGHNT, CDR2 YYREEE (reference sequence). The CDR3 DNA follows: TGTGCCAGCAGCTACGGGACAGAGAGCACCGGGGAGCTGTTTTTT. Translation: CASSYGTESTGELFF. Full variable domain (outside the CDR3, taken from reference TRBV5-4 and TRBJ2-2): ETGVTQSPTHLIKTRGQQVTLRCSSQSGHNTVSWYQQALGQGPQFIFQYYREEENGRGNFPPRFSGLQFPNYSSELNVNALELDDSALYLCASSYGTESTGELFFGEGSRLTVL.

This clone came up a few times. The gene calls are TRBV6-1 and TRBJ2-5; TRBD1 matches at 7 bases. Germline assignment: CDR1 MNHNS and CDR2 SASEGT. The CDR3 loop spans 15 amino acids. The junction had 6 bases not matched to a gene; V was cut back by 3 bases and J by 2 bases. As DNA, the CDR3 is TGTGCCAGCAGTGACCCCGGGACAGCACAAGAGACCCAGTACTTC. Translation: CASSDPGTAQETQYF.

This clone was counted a few times. The rearrangement links TRBV6-1 to TRBJ2-2; 7 nucleotides align to TRBD1. V lost 4 bases and J lost 1; bases outside the gene matches: 3. The germline CDR1 and CDR2 sequences are MNHNS and SASEGT. The CDR3 totals 15 residues. CDR3 amino acids: CASSARQGNTGELFF. CDR3 nucleotides: TGTGCCAGCAGTGCTCGACAGGGGAACACCGGGGAGCTGTTTTTT.

The chain is built from TRBV19 and TRBJ2-6; 10 bases match TRBD1. J gave up 1 base and V 7 bases, and 7 bases lay outside the gene matches. The germline gives CDR1 LNHDA, CDR2 SQIVND (reference sequence). The CDR3 is made up of 17 amino acids. The CDR3 DNA reads TGTGCCAGTACCCAGGGACAGGGGCAATCTGGGGCCAACGTCCTGACTTTC. Translating gives CASTQGQGQSGANVLTF.

The chain combines TRBV30 with TRBJ2-2, with TRBD2 matching over 7 bases. The CDR3 spans 14 residues. The germline V gene encodes CDR1 GTSNPN and CDR2 SVGIG (reference sequence). Unmatched junction bases numbered 2, after V lost 4 bases and J lost 0 bases. CDR3 residues: CAWIRGANTGELFF. The DNA for the CDR3 is TGTGCCTGGATTCGGGGGGCGAACACCGGGGAGCTGTTTTTT. Drawing the rest from reference TRBV30 and TRBJ2-2, the complete variable domain is SQTIHQWPATLVQPVGSPLSLECTVEGTSNPNLYWYRQAAGRGLQLLFYSVGIGQISSEVPQNLSASRPQDRQFILSSKKLLLSDSGFYLCAWIRGANTGELFFGEGSRLTVL.

About this clone: In the same sample, other DNA sequences code for this CDR3. The chain has TRBV7-9 and TRBJ2-5; 10 bases match TRBD2. The length of the CDR3 is 15 residues. The V gene end was trimmed by 6 bases and the J gene end by 1 base; junction bases not matched to a gene: 5. Germline CDR1 is SEHNR and CDR2 is FQNEAQ (reference sequence). For the CDR3, the DNA is TGTGCCAGCAGTCCCCTAGCGGGGGTCCAAGAGACCCAGTACTTC. Translation gives CASSPLAGVQETQYF.